This TCR beta chain was sequenced in a study of blood T cell repertoires in COVID-19. Whole-study context: Whether acute or convalescent, the COVID-19 samples came from the United States, Italy and Spain. T cells, B-cell-depleted T cells, or PBMCs supplied cDNA or gDNA.

Per the germline V gene, CDR1 is SGHAT and CDR2 is FQNNGV. Trimming pared 4 bases from V and 3 bases from J, leaving 7 bases between. The CDR3 consists of 12 residues. Authors' data handling: Amplification from reference gene primers served as the basis for estimated nucleated cell counts. Measured with immunoSEQ multiplex PCR; TCRdb has only the in-frame clones, and not every one. V, J and clone size are those of that table, while D and trimming were read from the DNA. Here the sample spans some 270,000 clones, 80% to 90% being singletons. This clone was seen a handful of times. Sequenced material: peripheral blood. This chain uses TRBV11-2 with TRBJ2-7; no clear D gene. This receptor was identified in a man aged 30-40 years with acute or convalescent COVID-19. DNA of the CDR3: TGTGCCAGCAGCTCCGGGTTCTACGAGCAGTACTTC. Translating it yields CASSSGFYEQYF.